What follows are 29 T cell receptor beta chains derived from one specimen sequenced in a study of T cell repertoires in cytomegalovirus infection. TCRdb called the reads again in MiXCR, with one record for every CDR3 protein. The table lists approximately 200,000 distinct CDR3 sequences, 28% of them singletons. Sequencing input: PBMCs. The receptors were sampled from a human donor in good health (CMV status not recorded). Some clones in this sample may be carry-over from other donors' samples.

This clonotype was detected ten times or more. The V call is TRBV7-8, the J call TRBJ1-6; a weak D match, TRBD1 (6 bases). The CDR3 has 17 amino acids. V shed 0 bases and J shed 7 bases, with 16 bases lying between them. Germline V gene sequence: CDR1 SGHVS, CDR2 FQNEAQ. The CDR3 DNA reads TGTGCCAGCAGCTTAGCGTCAGGGGCGACGATGAATTCACCCCTCCACTTT. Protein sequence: CASSLASGATMNSPLHF. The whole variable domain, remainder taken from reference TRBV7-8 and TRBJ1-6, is GAGVSQSPRYKVAKRGQDVALRCDPISGHVSLFWYQQALGQGPEFLTYFQNEAQLDKSGLPSDRFFAERPEGSVSTLKIQRTQQEDSAVYLCASSLASGATMNSPLHFGNGTRLTVT.

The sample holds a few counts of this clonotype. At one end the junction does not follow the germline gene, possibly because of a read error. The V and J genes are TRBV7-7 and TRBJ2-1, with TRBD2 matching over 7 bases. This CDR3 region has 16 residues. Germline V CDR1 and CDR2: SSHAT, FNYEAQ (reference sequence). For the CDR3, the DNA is TGTGCTAGCAGCTTAAAGCGGGGCTCATCCTACAATGAGCAGTTCTTC. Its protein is CASSLKRGSSYNEQFF.

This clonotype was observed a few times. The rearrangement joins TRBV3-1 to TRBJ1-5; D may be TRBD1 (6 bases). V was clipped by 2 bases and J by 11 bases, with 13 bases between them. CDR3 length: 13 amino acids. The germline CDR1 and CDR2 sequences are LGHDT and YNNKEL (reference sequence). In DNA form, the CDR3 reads TGTGCCAGCAGCCAAACGGCCAGGGGCGCCCAGCATTTT. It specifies CASSQTARGAQHF. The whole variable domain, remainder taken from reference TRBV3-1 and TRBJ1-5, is DTAVSQTPKYLVTQMGNDKSIKCEQNLGHDTMYWYKQDSKKFLKIMFSYNNKELIINETVPNRFSPKSPDKAHLNLHINSLELGDSAVYFCASSQTARGAQHFGDGTRLSIL.

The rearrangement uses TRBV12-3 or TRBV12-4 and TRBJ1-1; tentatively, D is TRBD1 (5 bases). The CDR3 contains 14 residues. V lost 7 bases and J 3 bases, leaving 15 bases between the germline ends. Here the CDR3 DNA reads TGTGCCAGCATCTCGGGGGGATCGTACACTGAAGCTTTCTTT. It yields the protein CASISGGSYTEAFF.

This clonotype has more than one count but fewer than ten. The CDR3 spells CATSRESGGAKDTQYF. CDR3 nucleotides: TGTGCCACCAGCAGAGAAAGCGGGGGGGCTAAAGATACGCAGTATTTT. The V gene is TRBV15, the J gene TRBJ2-3, with 10 bases that match TRBD2. This CDR3 has 16 residues. The trim removed 0 bases at V and 5 bases at J, leaving 5 bases unmatched. Germline loops: CDR1 LNHNV, CDR2 YYDKDF (reference sequence).

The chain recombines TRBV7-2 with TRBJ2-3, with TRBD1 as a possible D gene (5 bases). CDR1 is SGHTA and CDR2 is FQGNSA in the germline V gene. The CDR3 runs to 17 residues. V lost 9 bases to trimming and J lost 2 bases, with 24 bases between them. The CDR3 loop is CARSPGNTGVLTDTQYF. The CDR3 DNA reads TGTGCCAGAAGCCCTGGAAACACAGGAGTCCTCACAGATACGCAGTATTTT.

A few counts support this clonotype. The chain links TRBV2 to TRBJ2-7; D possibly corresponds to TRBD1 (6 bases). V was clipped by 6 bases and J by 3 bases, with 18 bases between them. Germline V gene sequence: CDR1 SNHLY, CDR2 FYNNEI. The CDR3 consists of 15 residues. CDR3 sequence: CASRRGSVPNYEQYF. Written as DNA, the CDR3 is TGTGCCAGCAGAAGGGGGTCAGTACCTAACTACGAGCAGTACTTC.

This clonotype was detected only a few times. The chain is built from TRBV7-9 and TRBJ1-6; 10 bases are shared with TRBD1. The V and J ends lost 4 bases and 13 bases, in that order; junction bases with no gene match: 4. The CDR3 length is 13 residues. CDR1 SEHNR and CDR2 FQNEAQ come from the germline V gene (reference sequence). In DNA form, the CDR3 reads TGTGCCAGCAGCTCGGGACAGGGGTTCCCCCTCCACTTT. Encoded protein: CASSSGQGFPLHF.

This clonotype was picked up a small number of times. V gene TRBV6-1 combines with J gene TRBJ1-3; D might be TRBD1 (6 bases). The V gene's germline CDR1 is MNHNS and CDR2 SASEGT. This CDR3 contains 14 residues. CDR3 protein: CVTSGTSSGNTIYF. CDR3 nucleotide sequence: TGTGTAACTTCGGGGACAAGTTCTGGAAACACCATATATTTT.

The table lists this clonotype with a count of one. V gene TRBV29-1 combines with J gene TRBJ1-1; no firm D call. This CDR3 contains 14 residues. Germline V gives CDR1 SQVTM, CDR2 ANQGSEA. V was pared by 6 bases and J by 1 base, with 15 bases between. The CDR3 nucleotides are TGCAGCGTCCCCACGTCGATTGGGAACACTGAAGCTTTCTTT. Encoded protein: CSVPTSIGNTEAFF.

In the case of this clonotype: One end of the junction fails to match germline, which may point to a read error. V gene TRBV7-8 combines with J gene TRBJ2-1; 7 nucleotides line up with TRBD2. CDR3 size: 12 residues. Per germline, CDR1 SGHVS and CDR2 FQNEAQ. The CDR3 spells CASTPSGREQLF. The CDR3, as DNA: TGTGCCAGCACCCCTTCGGGGAGGGAGCAGCTCTTC.

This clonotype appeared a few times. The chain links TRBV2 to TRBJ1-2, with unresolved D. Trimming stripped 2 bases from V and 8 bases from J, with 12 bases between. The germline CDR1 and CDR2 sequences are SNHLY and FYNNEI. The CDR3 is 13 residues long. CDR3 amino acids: CASSEPGLKGYTF. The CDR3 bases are TGTGCCAGCAGTGAACCGGGATTGAAAGGCTACACCTTC.

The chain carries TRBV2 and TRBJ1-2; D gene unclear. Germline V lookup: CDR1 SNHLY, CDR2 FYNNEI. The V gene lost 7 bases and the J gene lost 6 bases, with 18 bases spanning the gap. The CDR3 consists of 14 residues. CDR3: CASTRSASPNGYTF. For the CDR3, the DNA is TGTGCCAGCACGCGAAGTGCGTCCCCGAATGGCTACACCTTC.

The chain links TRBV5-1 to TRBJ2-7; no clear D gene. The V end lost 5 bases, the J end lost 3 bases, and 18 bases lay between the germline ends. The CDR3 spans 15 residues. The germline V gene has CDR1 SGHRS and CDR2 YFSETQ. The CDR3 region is CASSPLTSQIYEQYF. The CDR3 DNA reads TGCGCCAGCAGTCCACTAACGTCCCAAATCTACGAGCAGTACTTC.

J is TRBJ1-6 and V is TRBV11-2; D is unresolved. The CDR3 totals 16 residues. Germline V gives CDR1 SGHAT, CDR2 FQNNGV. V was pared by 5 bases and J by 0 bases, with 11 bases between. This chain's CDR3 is CASSPDWSSYNSPLHF. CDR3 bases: TGTGCCAGCAGCCCCGACTGGAGCTCCTATAATTCACCCCTCCACTTT.

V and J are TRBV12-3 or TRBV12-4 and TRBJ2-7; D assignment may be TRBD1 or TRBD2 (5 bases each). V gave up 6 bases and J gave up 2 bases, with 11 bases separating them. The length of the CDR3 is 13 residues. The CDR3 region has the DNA TGTGCCAGCAGGGACGGGGACGCCTACGAGCAGTACTTC. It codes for CASRDGDAYEQYF.

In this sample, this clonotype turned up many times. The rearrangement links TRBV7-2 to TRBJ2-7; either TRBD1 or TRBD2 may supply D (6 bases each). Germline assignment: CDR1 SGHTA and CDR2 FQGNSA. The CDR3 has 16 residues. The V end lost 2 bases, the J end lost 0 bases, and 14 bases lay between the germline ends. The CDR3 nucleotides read TGTGCCAGCAGCTTACGTACCGGGGGCAGCTCCTACGAGCAGTACTTC. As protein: CASSLRTGGSSYEQYF. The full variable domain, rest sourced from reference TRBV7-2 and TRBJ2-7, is GAGVSQSPSNKVTEKGKDVELRCDPISGHTALYWYRQSLGQGLEFLIYFQGNSAPDKSGLPSDRFSAERTGGSVSTLTIQRTQQEDSAVYLCASSLRTGGSSYEQYFGPGTRLTVT.

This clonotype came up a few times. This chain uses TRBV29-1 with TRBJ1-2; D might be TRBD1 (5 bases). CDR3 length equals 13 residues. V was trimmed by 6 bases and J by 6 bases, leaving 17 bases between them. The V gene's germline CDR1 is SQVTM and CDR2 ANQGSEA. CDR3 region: CSVPLGRDDGYTF. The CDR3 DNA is TGCAGCGTCCCGTTAGGCAGGGACGATGGCTACACCTTC.

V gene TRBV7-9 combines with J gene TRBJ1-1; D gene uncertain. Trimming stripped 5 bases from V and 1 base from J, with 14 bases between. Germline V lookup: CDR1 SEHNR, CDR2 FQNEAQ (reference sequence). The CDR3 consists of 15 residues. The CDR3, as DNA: TGTGCCAGCAGCGCCCACCTAACAGCGAACACTGAAGCTTTCTTT. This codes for CASSAHLTANTEAFF.

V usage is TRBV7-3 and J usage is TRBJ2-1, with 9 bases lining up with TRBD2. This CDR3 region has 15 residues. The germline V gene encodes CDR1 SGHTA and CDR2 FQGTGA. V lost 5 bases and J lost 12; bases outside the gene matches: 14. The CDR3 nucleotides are TGTGCCAGCAGCGCAAGGGGGCGGGGGGGCGGGGGGCAGTTCTTC. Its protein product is CASSARGRGGGGQFF.

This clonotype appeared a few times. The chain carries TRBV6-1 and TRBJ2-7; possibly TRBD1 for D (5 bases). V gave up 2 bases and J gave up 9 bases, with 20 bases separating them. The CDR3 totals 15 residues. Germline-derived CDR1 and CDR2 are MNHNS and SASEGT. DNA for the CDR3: TGTGCCAGCAGTGAAATTTTTAACACACGAAGGGGGCAGTACTTC. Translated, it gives CASSEIFNTRRGQYF.

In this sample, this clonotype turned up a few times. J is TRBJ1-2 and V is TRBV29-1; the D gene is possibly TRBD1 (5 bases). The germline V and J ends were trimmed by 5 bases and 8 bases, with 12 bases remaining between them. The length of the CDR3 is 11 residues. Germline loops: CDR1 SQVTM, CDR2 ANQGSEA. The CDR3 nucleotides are TGCAGCGTTTGGGGGTCCGAAGGCTACACCTTC. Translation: CSVWGSEGYTF.

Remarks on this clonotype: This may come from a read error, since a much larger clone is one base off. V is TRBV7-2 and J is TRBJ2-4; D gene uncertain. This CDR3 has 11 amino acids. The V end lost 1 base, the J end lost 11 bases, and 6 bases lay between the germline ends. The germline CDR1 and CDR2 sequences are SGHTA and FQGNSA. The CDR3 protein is CASSLEGLQYF. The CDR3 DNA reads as TGTGCCAGCAGCTTAGAGGGCCTTCAGTACTTC.

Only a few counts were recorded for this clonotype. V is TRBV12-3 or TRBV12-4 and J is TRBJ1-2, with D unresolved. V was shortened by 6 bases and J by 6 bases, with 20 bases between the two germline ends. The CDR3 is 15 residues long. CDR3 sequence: CASSEQMLPTNGYTF. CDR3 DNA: TGTGCCAGCAGCGAACAGATGCTCCCAACGAATGGCTACACCTTC.

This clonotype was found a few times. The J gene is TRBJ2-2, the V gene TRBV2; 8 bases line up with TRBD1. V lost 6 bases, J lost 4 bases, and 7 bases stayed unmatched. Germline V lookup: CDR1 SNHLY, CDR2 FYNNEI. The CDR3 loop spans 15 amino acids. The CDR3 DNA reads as TGTGCCAGCAGGGGATTCGGACAGGGCACCGGGGAGCTGTTTTTT. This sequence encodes CASRGFGQGTGELFF.

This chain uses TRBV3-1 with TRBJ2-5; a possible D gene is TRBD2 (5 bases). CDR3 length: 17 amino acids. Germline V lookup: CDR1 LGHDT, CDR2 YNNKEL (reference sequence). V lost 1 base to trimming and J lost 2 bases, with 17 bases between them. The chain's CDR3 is CASSQGPSPALQETQYF. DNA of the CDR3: TGTGCCAGCAGCCAAGGTCCTAGCCCAGCCTTGCAAGAGACCCAGTACTTC.

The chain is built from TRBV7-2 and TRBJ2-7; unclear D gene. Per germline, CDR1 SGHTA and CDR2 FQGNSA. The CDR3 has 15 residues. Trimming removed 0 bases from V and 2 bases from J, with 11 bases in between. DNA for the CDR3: TGTGCCAGCAGCTTAGCGACGGATACCCCCTACGAGCAGTACTTC. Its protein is CASSLATDTPYEQYF.

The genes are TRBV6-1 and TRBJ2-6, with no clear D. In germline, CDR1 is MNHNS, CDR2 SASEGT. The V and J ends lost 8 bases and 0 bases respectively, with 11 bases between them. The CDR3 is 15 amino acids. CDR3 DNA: TGTGCCAGCCGGTTGGGCATCTCTGGGGCCAACGTCCTGACTTTC. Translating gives CASRLGISGANVLTF.

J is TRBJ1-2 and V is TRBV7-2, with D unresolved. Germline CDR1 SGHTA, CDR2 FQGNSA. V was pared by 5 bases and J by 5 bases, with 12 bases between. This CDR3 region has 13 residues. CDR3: CASSPTRTYGYTF. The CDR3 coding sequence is TGTGCCAGCAGCCCAACCAGGACGTATGGCTACACCTTC. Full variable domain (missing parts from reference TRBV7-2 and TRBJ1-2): GAGVSQSPSNKVTEKGKDVELRCDPISGHTALYWYRQSLGQGLEFLIYFQGNSAPDKSGLPSDRFSAERTGGSVSTLTIQRTQQEDSAVYLCASSPTRTYGYTFGSGTRLTVV.